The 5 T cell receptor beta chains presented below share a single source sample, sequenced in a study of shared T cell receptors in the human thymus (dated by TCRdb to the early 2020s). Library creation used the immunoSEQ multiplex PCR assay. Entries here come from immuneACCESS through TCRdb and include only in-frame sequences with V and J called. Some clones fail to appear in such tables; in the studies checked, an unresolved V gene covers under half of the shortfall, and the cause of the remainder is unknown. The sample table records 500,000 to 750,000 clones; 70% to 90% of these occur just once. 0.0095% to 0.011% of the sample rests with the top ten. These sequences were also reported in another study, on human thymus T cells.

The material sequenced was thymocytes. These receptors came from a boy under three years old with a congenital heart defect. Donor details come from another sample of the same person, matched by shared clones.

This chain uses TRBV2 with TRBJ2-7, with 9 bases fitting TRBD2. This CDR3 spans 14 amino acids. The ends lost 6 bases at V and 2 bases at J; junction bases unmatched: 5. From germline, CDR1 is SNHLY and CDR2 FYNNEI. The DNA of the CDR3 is TGTGCCAGCAGGGCGGGACTAGCCGCCTACGAGCAGTACTTC. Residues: CASRAGLAAYEQYF.

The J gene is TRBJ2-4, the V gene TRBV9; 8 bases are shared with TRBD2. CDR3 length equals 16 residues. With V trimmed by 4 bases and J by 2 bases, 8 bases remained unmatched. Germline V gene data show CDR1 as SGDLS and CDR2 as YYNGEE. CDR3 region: CASSLGTSRTKNIQYF. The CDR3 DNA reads TGTGCCAGCAGCCTCGGGACTAGTCGGACCAAAAACATTCAGTACTTC.

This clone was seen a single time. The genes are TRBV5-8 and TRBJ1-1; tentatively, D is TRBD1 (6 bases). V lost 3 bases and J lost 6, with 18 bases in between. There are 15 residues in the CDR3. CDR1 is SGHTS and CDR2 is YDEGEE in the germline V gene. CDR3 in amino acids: CASSSKTGLGPEAFF. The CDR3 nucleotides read TGTGCCAGCAGCTCTAAAACAGGGTTAGGTCCTGAAGCTTTCTTT.

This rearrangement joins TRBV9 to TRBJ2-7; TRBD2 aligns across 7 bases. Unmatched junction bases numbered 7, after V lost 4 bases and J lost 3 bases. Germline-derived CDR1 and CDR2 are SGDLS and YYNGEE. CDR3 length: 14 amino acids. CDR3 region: CASSPGTNHYEQYF. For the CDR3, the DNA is TGTGCCAGCAGCCCCGGGACTAACCACTACGAGCAGTACTTC.

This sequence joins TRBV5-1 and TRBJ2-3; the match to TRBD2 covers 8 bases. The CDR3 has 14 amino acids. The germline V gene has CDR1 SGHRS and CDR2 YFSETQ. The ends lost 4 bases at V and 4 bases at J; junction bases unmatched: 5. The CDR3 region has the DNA TGCGCCAGCAGCCTGACTAGCGAGGCAGATACGCAGTATTTT. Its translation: CASSLTSEADTQYF.